These 11 T cell receptor beta chains originate from one sample sequenced in a study of T-cell reconstitution after alpha-beta-depleted transplantation in children. It was with unique molecular identifiers that the TCRbeta library was prepared. TCRdb reprocessed the PCR reads with MiXCR, giving one entry per CDR3 protein. The sample contains approximately 800,000 distinct CDR3 sequences, 15% to 20% of which appear only once. The input for sequencing was PBMCs, mostly from graft donor cells, taken 360 days after TCRalphabeta/CD19-depleted stem cell transplant. Receptor source: a male patient under 18 who had a stem cell transplant for acute lymphoblastic leukemia, so the T cells may come from the graft donor.

This clonotype was picked up many times. This sequence joins TRBV27 and TRBJ2-7; 11 bases are a match to TRBD2. Germline CDR1 is MNHEY and CDR2 is SMNVEV (reference sequence). The CDR3 has 15 amino acids. V gave up 5 bases and J gave up 2 bases; unmatched junction bases: 5. For the CDR3, the DNA is TGTGCCAGCAGTCCAAGGGGACTAGCGGCCTACGAGCAGTACTTC. This gives the protein CASSPRGLAAYEQYF.

The V gene is TRBV7-9, the J gene TRBJ2-7, with D perhaps matching TRBD2 (6 bases). The CDR3 spans 13 residues. Germline V gives CDR1 SEHNR, CDR2 FQNEAQ (reference sequence). V shed 1 base and J shed 10 bases, with 14 bases lying between them. CDR3 nucleotides: TGTGCCAGCAGCTTAGAGGGCGGGAAGGTTCAGTACTTC. As protein: CASSLEGGKVQYF.

This clonotype showed up many times. The gene calls are TRBV6-2 or TRBV6-3 and TRBJ2-1; 10 bases map to TRBD2. J was trimmed by 7 bases and V by 6 bases; bases with no gene match: 6. CDR3 length equals 14 residues. Looked up from germline, CDR1 is MNHEY and CDR2 is SVGEGT. In nucleotides, the CDR3 is TGTGCCAGCAGGGCACTAGCGGGAAAAAATGAGCAGTTCTTC. Residues: CASRALAGKNEQFF.

This clonotype was seen only a few times. The chain uses TRBV27 and TRBJ2-7; 7 nucleotides line up with TRBD1. Looked up from germline, CDR1 is MNHEY and CDR2 is SMNVEV (reference sequence). The V gene end was trimmed by 5 bases and the J gene end by 5 bases; junction bases not matched to a gene: 9. CDR3 length: 14 residues. The CDR3 sequence is CASSPQGQHHEQYF. The CDR3 DNA is TGTGCCAGCAGTCCCCAGGGACAGCACCACGAGCAGTACTTC.

J is TRBJ2-2 and V is TRBV10-3; D gene unclear. Trimming removed 6 bases at V and 6 bases at J, with 5 bases between. CDR1 and CDR2 from the germline V gene are ENHRY and SYGVKD. The CDR3 is made up of 11 amino acids. The CDR3: CAIRGSGELFF. CDR3 DNA: TGTGCCATCAGGGGATCCGGGGAGCTGTTTTTT.

The rearrangement links TRBV6-4 to TRBJ1-1; 7 nucleotides match TRBD1. Germline values: CDR1 MRHNA, CDR2 SNTAGT. The trim removed 6 bases at V and 8 bases at J, leaving 12 bases unmatched. The CDR3 extends over 14 amino acids. In nucleotides, the CDR3 is TGTGCCAGCAGATCCAGGGGGGGACCCGACGAAGCTTTCTTT. Translation gives CASRSRGGPDEAFF.

The chain combines TRBV10-3 with TRBJ2-7, with TRBD2 matching 12 bases. The V gene end was trimmed by 10 bases and the J gene end by 4 bases; junction bases not matched to a gene: 5. The CDR3 sequence is 13 residues long. CDR1 is ENHRY and CDR2 is SYGVKD in the germline V gene. The DNA of the CDR3 is TGTGCCACGCAGACTAGCGGGAGTTACGAGCAGTACTTC. Its translation is CATQTSGSYEQYF.

This clonotype appeared a few times. The V call is TRBV5-1, the J call TRBJ2-3, with TRBD2 matching 9 bases. Trimming cost V 5 bases and J 6 bases; bases outside gene matches: 10. CDR1 SGHRS and CDR2 YFSETQ come from the germline V gene. There are 15 residues in the CDR3. CDR3 region: CASRGTSLSTDTQYF. In nucleotides, the CDR3 is TGCGCCAGCAGGGGGACTAGCTTATCCACGGATACGCAGTATTTT.

This clonotype has more than one count but fewer than ten. The genes are TRBV27 and TRBJ2-7; D not resolved. The germline V and J ends were trimmed by 3 bases and 0 bases, with 9 bases remaining between them. Germline lookup yields CDR1 MNHEY and CDR2 SMNVEV (reference sequence). The CDR3 is made up of 14 amino acids. In DNA form, the CDR3 reads TGTGCCAGCAGTTTGTTCCGGGCCTCCTACGAGCAGTACTTC. Translated, it gives CASSLFRASYEQYF.

The V call is TRBV5-5, the J call TRBJ1-1; tentatively, D is TRBD1 (6 bases). Trimming took off 5 bases at V and 5 bases at J, with 13 bases between the two ends. The germline gives CDR1 SGHKS, CDR2 YYEKEE (reference sequence). This CDR3 has 13 residues. CDR3 sequence (DNA): TGTGCCAGCAGGGACACAGGGAGGACTGAAGCTTTCTTT. This gives the protein CASRDTGRTEAFF.

The chain combines TRBV12-3 or TRBV12-4 with TRBJ2-7, with 8 bases aligning to TRBD2. The V segment lost 6 bases and the J segment 6 bases; nucleotides outside the gene matches: 22. The CDR3 has 18 amino acids. CDR3 in amino acids: CASSGGSSGIPSRGEQYF. The CDR3 DNA is TGTGCCAGCAGCGGGGGGAGTAGCGGGATTCCTTCACGGGGCGAGCAGTACTTC.